This is a list of T cell receptor beta chains from one sample in a study of cytomegalovirus exposure and HLA in healthy donors. Assay: immunoSEQ multiplex PCR; the TCRdb copy retains only in-frame clones and omits some. Found here are 210,000 or so clones, around 80% of them singletons; the top ten hold around 0.63%. Sequencing used PBMCs. The source of these receptors is a man younger than 30 in good health and CMV-seronegative. Each CDR3 is given with its conserved first and last residue. Each record gives: J gene, V gene, clone size, D gene, CDR3 DNA, CDR3 protein. D genes are given only for firm matches. Clone size is stated in some rows and not others, as once, few, many or a class when expanded.

J gene: TRBJ1-2; V gene: TRBV5-4; clone size: NA; D gene: NA; CDR3 DNA: TGTGCCAGCAGCTTAGGACACGGAGGCTACACCTTC; CDR3 protein: CASSLGHGGYTF
J gene: TRBJ1-2; V gene: TRBV20-1; clone size: NA; D gene: NA; CDR3 DNA: TGCAGTGCTAGGAGGGCCTATGGCTACACCTTC; CDR3 protein: CSARRAYGYTF
J gene: TRBJ2-6; V gene: TRBV7-6; clone size: NA; D gene: TRBD1; CDR3 DNA: TGTGCCAGCAGCTTAGAGACAGGGCCCTCTGGGGCCAACGTCCTGACTTTC; CDR3 protein: CASSLETGPSGANVLTF
J gene: TRBJ2-3; V gene: TRBV2; clone size: NA; D gene: TRBD2; CDR3 DNA: TGTGCCAGCAGGGTGACTAGCGGGAGTGATACGCAGTATTTT; CDR3 protein: CASRVTSGSDTQYF
J gene: TRBJ1-1; V gene: TRBV2; clone size: NA; D gene: TRBD1; CDR3 DNA: TGTGCCAGCAGTGGCAACAGGGGAAGGACTGAAGCTTTCTTT; CDR3 protein: CASSGNRGRTEAFF
J gene: TRBJ1-1; V gene: TRBV9; clone size: NA; D gene: NA; CDR3 DNA: TGTGCCAGCAGCCCCGTCGGGGAGAACACTGAAGCTTTCTTT; CDR3 protein: CASSPVGENTEAFF
J gene: TRBJ2-1; V gene: TRBV5-1; clone size: NA; D gene: TRBD1; CDR3 DNA: TGCGCCAGCAGCCCTCGGACAGGGAATGGGAATGAGCAGTTCTTC; CDR3 protein: CASSPRTGNGNEQFF
J gene: TRBJ2-3; V gene: TRBV7-9; clone size: NA; D gene: TRBD2; CDR3 DNA: TGTGCCAGCAGCTTAGTAGCGGGAGTCGACACAGATACGCAGTATTTT; CDR3 protein: CASSLVAGVDTDTQYF
J gene: TRBJ2-1; V gene: TRBV4-1; clone size: NA; D gene: NA; CDR3 DNA: TGCGCCAGCAGCCCGTTGGTGAGTAGCGCACACAATGAGCAGTTCTTC; CDR3 protein: CASSPLVSSAHNEQFF
J gene: TRBJ1-6; V gene: TRBV15; clone size: NA; D gene: NA; CDR3 DNA: TGTGCCACCAGCAGATCCAATGGGCTCTATAATTCACCCCTCCACTTT; CDR3 protein: CATSRSNGLYNSPLHF
J gene: TRBJ2-6; V gene: TRBV14; clone size: NA; D gene: TRBD1; CDR3 DNA: TGTGCCAGCAGCCAGCGGACAGGGGGGAGCTCTGGGGCCAACGTCCTGACTTTC; CDR3 protein: CASSQRTGGSSGANVLTF
J gene: TRBJ1-2; V gene: TRBV13; clone size: few; D gene: TRBD1; CDR3 DNA: TGTGCCAGCAGCTCCGGAGGGGACAGGGGGGAATATGGCTACACCTTC; CDR3 protein: CASSSGGDRGEYGYTF
J gene: TRBJ2-7; V gene: TRBV27; clone size: NA; D gene: TRBD2; CDR3 DNA: TGTGCCAGCAGTTTAAACCCGGGGGGCTCCTACGAGCAGTACTTC; CDR3 protein: CASSLNPGGSYEQYF
J gene: TRBJ2-5; V gene: TRBV30; clone size: NA; D gene: NA; CDR3 DNA: TGTGCCCAACGCCCCATATTTGAGTACCAAGAGACCCAGTACTTC; CDR3 protein: CAQRPIFEYQETQYF
J gene: TRBJ2-1; V gene: TRBV4-1; clone size: NA; D gene: NA; CDR3 DNA: TGCGCCAGCAGCCCAAGTCCCATTTTCCTAGCGCGCAATGAGCAGTTCTTC; CDR3 protein: CASSPSPIFLARNEQFF
J gene: TRBJ2-1; V gene: TRBV5-4; clone size: NA; D gene: TRBD1; CDR3 DNA: TGTGCCAGCAGCCCCGGGACAGGACGCTCCTACAATGAGCAGTTCTTC; CDR3 protein: CASSPGTGRSYNEQFF
J gene: TRBJ2-3; V gene: TRBV9; clone size: NA; D gene: TRBD2; CDR3 DNA: TGTGCCAGCAGCGGACTAGCGGACACAGATACGCAGTATTTT; CDR3 protein: CASSGLADTDTQYF
J gene: TRBJ2-5; V gene: TRBV5-1; clone size: NA; D gene: TRBD1; CDR3 DNA: TGCGCCAGCAGCGGGGGACAGGCCGTGGAGACCCAGTACTTC; CDR3 protein: CASSGGQAVETQYF
J gene: TRBJ2-7; V gene: TRBV2; clone size: NA; D gene: TRBD1; CDR3 DNA: TGTGCCAGCAATCTAGGGGGCGCTTTGGGCGAGCAGTACTTC; CDR3 protein: CASNLGGALGEQYF
J gene: TRBJ2-1; V gene: TRBV4-2; clone size: NA; D gene: NA; CDR3 DNA: TGTGCCAGCAGCCTTGAACCCCGAGGGTACAATGAGCAGTTCTTC; CDR3 protein: CASSLEPRGYNEQFF
J gene: TRBJ2-1; V gene: TRBV7-8; clone size: NA; D gene: NA; CDR3 DNA: TGTGCCAGCAGCTCCCCAGGGGGGACCGTTTACAATGAGCAGTTCTTC; CDR3 protein: CASSSPGGTVYNEQFF
J gene: TRBJ1-1; V gene: TRBV21-1; clone size: NA; D gene: NA; CDR3 DNA: TGTGCCAGCAGCAAAAGGAGGGGGCCAGATGGGACTGAAGCTTTCTTT; CDR3 protein: CASSKRRGPDGTEAFF
J gene: TRBJ1-6; V gene: TRBV7-8; clone size: NA; D gene: TRBD1; CDR3 DNA: TGTGCCAGCAGCCGGGACAGGAGTTCATCACCCCTCCACTTT; CDR3 protein: CASSRDRSSSPLHF
J gene: TRBJ2-5; V gene: TRBV7-9; clone size: NA; D gene: NA; CDR3 DNA: TGTGCCACGACAGTCCGTGGCCGGGAGACCCAGTACTTC; CDR3 protein: CATTVRGRETQYF
J gene: TRBJ2-2; V gene: TRBV9; clone size: NA; D gene: TRBD2; CDR3 DNA: TGTGCCAGCAGCGTATTCGAAACTAGCGGGAGCCTCGGGGAGCTGTTTTTT; CDR3 protein: CASSVFETSGSLGELFF
J gene: TRBJ2-1; V gene: TRBV19; clone size: NA; D gene: TRBD2; CDR3 DNA: TGTGCCAGTAGAACCGGGACTAGCGGGTATTACAATGAGCAGTTCTTC; CDR3 protein: CASRTGTSGYYNEQFF
J gene: TRBJ1-5; V gene: TRBV19; clone size: NA; D gene: NA; CDR3 DNA: TGTGCCAGTAGTTCCTCAGGGAATCAGCCCCAGCATTTT; CDR3 protein: CASSSSGNQPQHF
J gene: TRBJ2-1; V gene: TRBV4-1; clone size: NA; D gene: TRBD2; CDR3 DNA: TGCGCCAGCAGCCATCTAGCGGAGAGCTCCTACAATGAGCAGTTCTTC; CDR3 protein: CASSHLAESSYNEQFF
J gene: TRBJ2-1; V gene: TRBV19; clone size: NA; D gene: TRBD2; CDR3 DNA: TGTGCCAGTAGCGGGGGGAGCGGGAGGTACAATGAGCAGTTCTTC; CDR3 protein: CASSGGSGRYNEQFF
J gene: TRBJ2-7; V gene: TRBV5-4; clone size: NA; D gene: TRBD2; CDR3 DNA: TGTGCCAGCAGCTTTTCGCTAGCGGGAGCGTCGAGCTCCTACGAGCAGTACTTC; CDR3 protein: CASSFSLAGASSSYEQYF
J gene: TRBJ2-2; V gene: TRBV25-1; clone size: NA; D gene: NA; CDR3 DNA: TGTGCCAGCAGTGATACGAACACCGGGGAGCTGTTTTTT; CDR3 protein: CASSDTNTGELFF
J gene: TRBJ2-7; V gene: TRBV5-1; clone size: NA; D gene: TRBD2; CDR3 DNA: TGCGCCAGCAGCTTGGAACTAGCGGGAGTCTCCGAGCAGTACTTC; CDR3 protein: CASSLELAGVSEQYF
J gene: TRBJ2-5; V gene: TRBV30; clone size: few; D gene: TRBD1; CDR3 DNA: TGTGCCTGTACCAGGGGGTCCGCAGAGACCCAGTACTTC; CDR3 protein: CACTRGSAETQYF